Listed below are T cell receptor beta chains from one sample, sequenced in a study of cytomegalovirus exposure and HLA in healthy donors. Sequencing used immunoSEQ multiplex PCR; TCRdb keeps in-frame clones, though not all of them. The data hold some 150,000 clones, with roughly 77% observed a single time. Sequenced: PBMCs. The receptors were sampled from a human donor in good health. Both conserved end residues are part of each CDR3. A D gene is named only where the DNA matches it firmly. A row's size may be missing; if present it is once, few, many or a size class.

. TRBJ2-5 TRBV28 . TGTGCCAGCACCTCTTTGACCCGGAGGTACGGGCAGTACTTC CASTSLTRRYGQYF
. TRBJ2-3 TRBV7-6 . TGTGCCAGCAGCATAACAATAGCGGGCACAGATACGCAGTATTTT CASSITIAGTDTQYF
. TRBJ1-5 TRBV6-1 . TGTGCCAGCAGTGAAGTGGCGGACAGAGATCAGCCCCAGCATTTT CASSEVADRDQPQHF
. TRBJ2-7 TRBV7-9 . TGTGCCAGCAGCCTAAGACAGTACGAGCAGTACTTC CASSLRQYEQYF
. TRBJ1-2 TRBV5-1 . TGCGCCAGCAGCTTGGGGGCGAGCTACACCTTC CASSLGASYTF
TRBD1 TRBJ1-4 TRBV15 . TGTGCCACCGCAAGGACAGGGGGCCGGGGTGAAAAACTGTTTTTT CATARTGGRGEKLFF
. TRBJ1-1 TRBV6-5 few TGTGCCAGCAGACGGGACACTGAAGCTTTCTTT CASRRDTEAFF
TRBD1 TRBJ1-4 TRBV4-2 . TGTGCCAGCAGCCAACCCAAAGACAGGGGTGGTGAAAAACTGTTTTTT CASSQPKDRGGEKLFF
. TRBJ1-2 TRBV7-9 . TGTGCCAGCAGCGGGCCCGAACAGGCGGCATCAGTCTATGGCTACACCTTC CASSGPEQAASVYGYTF
. TRBJ2-5 TRBV5-1 . TGCGCCAGCACTCGCCCAGAGATAGCGGCCCACCAAGAGACCCAGTACTTC CASTRPEIAAHQETQYF
TRBD1 TRBJ1-2 TRBV5-6 . TGTGCCAGCGACCGGGACAGGGGTTCTCGAGATGGCTACCCCTTC CASDRDRGSRDGYPF
. TRBJ2-7 TRBV28 . TGTGCCAGCAGTTTTAGATTCCCCTATGCGTACGAGCAGTACTTC CASSFRFPYAYEQYF
. TRBJ1-3 TRBV16 . TGTGCCAGCAGCCCGCGGGGGGGTCTCTCTGGAAACACCATATATTTT CASSPRGGLSGNTIYF
. TRBJ2-3 TRBV19 once TGTGCCAGTAGTATAGGGACTAGCACAGATACGCAGTATTTT CASSIGTSTDTQYF
. TRBJ1-2 TRBV2 . TGTGCCAGCAGGTCGGACAGAAACTATGGCTACACCTTC CASRSDRNYGYTF
. TRBJ2-7 TRBV5-6 . TGTGCCAGCAGCTTGGAGTCAGGGTCGTTACTCTACGAGCAGTACTTC CASSLESGSLLYEQYF
TRBD1 TRBJ1-2 TRBV29-1 . TGCAGCGTTTTTTCTGGGGACAGGGTTTATGGCTACACCTTC CSVFSGDRVYGYTF
. TRBJ2-2 TRBV27 . TGTGCCAGCAGTATAATACAGACCACCGGGGAGCTGTTTTTT CASSIIQTTGELFF
TRBD1 TRBJ2-7 TRBV5-1 . TGCGCCAGCAGCTCGGGACAGGGGGACGAGCAGTACTTC CASSSGQGDEQYF
TRBD1 TRBJ2-7 TRBV28 . TGTGCCAGCAACAGGGGGCGTCCCGAGCAGTACTTC CASNRGRPEQYF
TRBD2 TRBJ2-7 TRBV6-5 . TGTGCCAGCAGTTACGCATCGGGGGGGAGTGGATACGAGCAGTACTTC CASSYASGGSGYEQYF
. TRBJ2-7 TRBV2 . TGTGCCAGCAGTGGGACAGTAAACTCCTACGAGCAGTACTTC CASSGTVNSYEQYF
. TRBJ1-6 TRBV19 . TGTGCCAGTAGTATCCAGACAGAGAGGTCACCCCTCCACTTT CASSIQTERSPLHF
. TRBJ1-1 TRBV15 . TGTGCCACCAGCAGCCTTGACCGACCGGGGAACACTGAAGCTTTCTTT CATSSLDRPGNTEAFF
. TRBJ2-7 TRBV5-1 . TGCGCCAGCAGCGGGACACTTAAACCAAGCTCCTACGAGCAGTACTTC CASSGTLKPSSYEQYF
. TRBJ1-4 TRBV5-4 few TGTGCCAGCAGCTTGGGACAGGCAAATGAAAAACTGTTTTTT CASSLGQANEKLFF
. TRBJ2-6 TRBV7-9 . TGTGCCAGCAGCCACAGTAGCTCTGGGGCCAACGTCCTGACTTTC CASSHSSSGANVLTF
TRBD1 TRBJ1-1 TRBV27 . TGTGCCAGCAGTTTGGACAGGGTGAACACTGAAGCTTTCTTT CASSLDRVNTEAFF
TRBD2 TRBJ2-5 TRBV5-4 . TGTGCCAGCAGCCCGATAGCGGGGGGCAGAGAGACCCAGTACTTC CASSPIAGGRETQYF
. TRBJ2-5 TRBV6-6 . TGTGCCAGCAGTTACGGGAGAGAGACCCAGTACTTC CASSYGRETQYF
. TRBJ2-1 TRBV19 . TGTGCCAGTAGTATAGCTAGCCGTAGCTCCTACAATGAGCAGTTCTTC CASSIASRSSYNEQFF
. TRBJ1-5 TRBV30 . TGTGCCTGGAGTGTTGTGCAGAACAATCAGCCCCAGCATTTT CAWSVVQNNQPQHF
. TRBJ2-2 TRBV2 . TGTGCCAGCAAACGGGTCCAGACCACCGGGGAGCTGTTTTTT CASKRVQTTGELFF
TRBD1 TRBJ2-3 TRBV5-4 once TGTGCCAGCAGCTTCGCAGGGGGCGCGGGGGATACGCAGTATTTT CASSFAGGAGDTQYF
TRBD1 TRBJ1-1 TRBV9 . TGTGCCAGCAGCGTCACAAGGGGTGGGACAGGTCTAATGAACACTGAAGCTTTCTTT CASSVTRGGTGLMNTEAFF
. TRBJ2-1 TRBV6-7 once TGTGCCGGGCCGAGTCGGATCTCCTACAATGAGCAGTTCTTC CAGPSRISYNEQFF
. TRBJ1-1 TRBV4-2 . TGTGCCAGCAGCTCACCCACGCGGGGGGCGGCTGAAGCTTTCTTT CASSSPTRGAAEAFF
TRBD1 TRBJ2-3 TRBV7-9 . TGTGCCAGCAGCCCCGGACAGGGCGGGGGCACAGATACGCAGTATTTT CASSPGQGGGTDTQYF
. TRBJ2-1 TRBV4-1 . TGCGCCAGCAGCCAAGATAGGACAGAATCCTACAATGAGCAGTTCTTC CASSQDRTESYNEQFF
TRBD2 TRBJ2-1 TRBV19 once TGTGCCAGTAAGGAAACCGCGGGAGGGCCCCGGGAGCAGTTCTTC CASKETAGGPREQFF
. TRBJ1-1 TRBV11-3 . TGTGCCGGCAGCAGTTCCACAGGGTGCACTGAAGCTTTCTTT CAGSSSTGCTEAFF
TRBD2 TRBJ2-1 TRBV7-6 . TGTGCCAGCAGCTCCTGGCGAGCGGGGGGGCAGGATGAGCAGTTCTTC CASSSWRAGGQDEQFF
TRBD1 TRBJ1-3 TRBV6-5 . TGTGCCAGCAGTATCACCGGGACAGAAAACACCATATATTTT CASSITGTENTIYF
. TRBJ2-7 TRBV18 . TGTGCCAGCTCACCCGGGAGAGATTACGAGCAGTACTTC CASSPGRDYEQYF
. TRBJ1-1 TRBV4-3 few TGCGCCAGCAGCCAAGAGGCAGGCGACAACACTGAAGCTTTCTTT CASSQEAGDNTEAFF
. TRBJ1-2 TRBV4-1 . TGCGCCAGCAGCCAAGAGAATCGGGGTCCTCATGGCTACACCTTC CASSQENRGPHGYTF
TRBD1 TRBJ2-7 TRBV28 . TGTGCCAGCAGTACGTGGACAGGGGGCTACGTGGGGCAGTACTTC CASSTWTGGYVGQYF
. TRBJ1-1 TRBV6-5 once TGTGCCAGCAGCATTATGTGGGGGGACACTGAAGCTTTCTTT CASSIMWGDTEAFF
TRBD2 TRBJ2-5 TRBV12-5 once TGTGCTAGTGGTTTTAGTGGCGGGGGACAAGAGACCCAGTACTTC CASGFSGGGQETQYF
TRBD1 TRBJ2-5 TRBV7-2 . TGTGCCAGCAGCATTCGGACAGGGGGCCAAGAGACCCAGTACTTC CASSIRTGGQETQYF
. TRBJ2-1 TRBV11-2 . TGTGCCAGCAGCTTAGACAGGGCACACAATGAGCAGTTCTTC CASSLDRAHNEQFF
. TRBJ2-7 TRBV7-2 . TGTGCCAGCAGCGCCCGGTCTGGGACAACCTACGAGCAGTACTTC CASSARSGTTYEQYF
TRBD1 TRBJ1-5 TRBV6-5 . TGTGCCAGCAGACCCCCGGGACAGGGCAATCAGCCCCAGCATTTT CASRPPGQGNQPQHF
TRBD1 TRBJ1-2 TRBV15 . TGTGCCACCAGCCAAGGGGGCCTATATGGCTACACCTTC CATSQGGLYGYTF
TRBD1 TRBJ1-1 TRBV19 few TGTGCCAGTAGGGATTTACGACAGGGTTGGACTGAAGCTTTCTTT CASRDLRQGWTEAFF
TRBD1 TRBJ2-5 TRBV4-1 . TGCGCCAGCAGCCAGGGACAGACTCAAGAGACCCAGTACTTC CASSQGQTQETQYF
TRBD1 TRBJ1-1 TRBV30 once TGTGCCTGGAGTGCAGGGGGGAGGACTGAAGCTTTCTTT CAWSAGGRTEAFF
TRBD2 TRBJ2-3 TRBV5-1 . TGCGCCAGCAGCTCACTAGCGGGGGGGAATTCAGATACGCAGTATTTT CASSSLAGGNSDTQYF